Following are 27 T cell receptor beta chains from one sample sequenced in a study of CD4 and CD8 cells across lung adenocarcinoma regions listed by TCRdb under 2018. The method behind the library was PCR. TCRdb shows the sequencer as HiSeq X Ten. The public reads were reanalyzed by TCRdb: fastp trimming at Q25, MiXCR alignment, in-frame beta chains only. Each entry merges the rows of one CDR3 protein and shows their most common DNA and genes. This sample is represented by about 23,000 distinct CDR3 sequences; around 50% of them were singletons. The ten largest clonotypes hold over 20% of the sample. The sample consisted of CD4+ T cells from the center of a lung tumor. Sample cell subset or site, as interpreted from the label and publication: tumor center region. These receptors all come from a male donor with lung adenocarcinoma. The CD4 and CD8 labels of this study may be unreliable.

This clonotype has more than one count but fewer than ten. The chain has TRBV7-2 and TRBJ2-1; 8 nucleotides match TRBD2. The J call may be mistaken, given a closer DNA end match to TRBJ2-5. The CDR3 loop spans 18 amino acids. Germline V gene lookup returns CDR1 SGHTA and CDR2 FQGNSA. CDR3 in amino acids: CASSLVGSVSGMGETQYF. CDR3 DNA sequence: TGTGCCAGCAGCTTAGTGGGGTCGGTTAGCGGGATGGGAGAGACCCAGTACTTC.

As regards this clonotype: A junction boundary mismatches the germline segment, possibly from a read error. The rearrangement links TRBV27 to TRBJ2-1, with D perhaps TRBD1 or TRBD2 (6 bases each). The germline V gene encodes CDR1 MNHEY and CDR2 SMNVEV (reference sequence). This CDR3 spans 17 amino acids. The CDR3 sequence is CASSAGTGGRDPETQYF. The CDR3, as DNA: TGTGCCAGCAGTGCGGGGACTGGGGGCCGTGACCCAGAGACGCAGTATTTC.

The rearrangement joins TRBV3-1 to TRBJ2-1; D is perhaps TRBD1 or TRBD2 (5 bases each). The CDR3 runs 15 residues. Germline CDR1 reads LGHDT; CDR2 reads YNNKEL (reference sequence). Trimming shortened V by 4 bases and J by 5 bases, and 15 bases separated the two germline ends. The CDR3 region is CASSPGRGTHNEQFF. The DNA for the CDR3 is TGTGCCAGCAGCCCCGGACGGGGCACCCACAATGAGCAGTTCTTC.

The rearrangement uses TRBV4-1 and TRBJ2-4, with 7 bases that match TRBD1. The CDR3 loop spans 15 amino acids. Germline loops: CDR1 MGHRA, CDR2 YSYEKL. This CDR3 reads CGAGQGGGAKNIQYF. The CDR3 DNA follows: TGCGGTGCGGGCCAAGGGGGCGGTGCCAAAAACATTCAGTACTTC.

By frequency in the sample, this clonotype is medium-sized. The V and J genes are TRBV27 and TRBJ2-5; 8 bases agree with TRBD1. This CDR3 contains 13 residues. Germline values: CDR1 MNHEY, CDR2 SMNVEV (reference sequence). V trimming: 5 bases; J trimming: 5 bases; junction bases outside the gene matches: 4. The CDR3 nucleotides are TGTGCCAGCAGTAGACAGGGGTCGGAGACCCAGTACTTC. Translating it yields CASSRQGSETQYF.

The V call is TRBV10-3, the J call TRBJ2-3; no firm D call. The germline CDR1 and CDR2 sequences are ENHRY and SYGVKD. The CDR3 loop spans 14 amino acids. CDR3 residues: CAGNGGRDEETQYF. CDR3 nucleotide sequence: TGTGCGGGGAACGGTGGGCGTGACGAAGAGACGCAGTATTTT.

This clonotype was observed a few times. The V call is TRBV6-1, the J call TRBJ2-1, with 11 bases that match TRBD2. The J call may be in error: the DNA end matches TRBJ2-7 better. The CDR3 consists of 14 residues. From germline, CDR1 is MNHNS and CDR2 SASEGT. The CDR3 region is CASSRLAGTYEQYF. CDR3 in DNA: TGTGCCAGCAGTCGACTAGCGGGAACCTACGAGCAGTACTTC.

Remarks on this clonotype: It is unclear where the CDR3 begins or ends on the DNA, so no DNA is shown, and the CDR3 is as TCRdb lists it. CDR3 in amino acids: CASSNRWAGGSATNTQYF. The chain joins TRBV6-5 to TRBJ2-4; no check of the table's D call, TRBD2, against the DNA was made. CDR1 and CDR2 (germline): MNHEY, SVGAGI. The CDR3 adds up to 18 amino acids, both ends counted.

For this clonotype: Sequence at one end of the junction differs from germline and may be a read error. This rearrangement joins TRBV25-1 to TRBJ2-3; TRBD2 is a possible D gene (6 bases). The length of the CDR3 is 13 residues. Per the germline V gene, CDR1 is MGHDK and CDR2 is SYGVNS. Here the CDR3 DNA reads TGTGCCACGGGGGAGAGAGCCACAGATATGCAGTATTTT. This gives the protein CATGERATDMQYF.

As regards this clonotype: This may be a read error, as it is one base from a much larger clone. The chain links TRBV11-2 to TRBJ1-3; D is undetermined. The V gene's germline CDR1 is SGHAT and CDR2 FQNNGV. The CDR3 has 12 residues. The CDR3 spells CANSIDRNTIYF. For the CDR3, the DNA is TGTGCCAACAGCATAGACCGAAACACCATATATTTT.

The CDR3 DNA sequence: TGTGCCAGCAGCCTCCTGGGTCGGGAGGGGGTCGGGGAGCTGTTTTTT. It is translated as CASSLLGREGVGELFF. The V call is TRBV4-2, the J call TRBJ2-2; TRBD2 agrees at 8 bases. The CDR3 extends over 16 amino acids. The V segment lost 4 bases and the J segment 7 bases; nucleotides outside the gene matches: 11. Germline assignment: CDR1 LGHNA and CDR2 YNFKEQ.

This chain's CDR3 is CASRDRGSGTQYF. The CDR3 DNA reads as TGTGCCAGCCGGGACAGGGGTTCGGGCACCCAGTACTTC. The chain links TRBV27 to TRBJ2-4, with TRBD1 matching 10 bases. With 8 bases clipped from V and 13 bases from J, the junction kept 11 bases outside the gene matches. The CDR3 runs to 13 residues. Per the germline V gene, CDR1 is MNHEY and CDR2 is SMNVEV (reference sequence).

This chain connects TRBV3-1 to TRBJ2-1; D uncertain. The end of the DNA is better explained by TRBJ2-5, so the J call may be wrong. The CDR3 runs to 13 residues. The germline V gene encodes CDR1 LGHDT and CDR2 YNNKEL (reference sequence). CDR3 in DNA: TGTGCCAGCAGCTTGGGAATGAAGGGGACCCAGTACTTC. This gives the protein CASSLGMKGTQYF.

The chain is built from TRBV6-1 and TRBJ2-2; 12 bases map to TRBD2. CDR3 length equals 21 residues. V dropped 5 bases and J dropped 1; count of bases not matched to a gene: 17. Germline V CDR1 and CDR2: MNHNS, SASEGT. CDR3 sequence: CASSKKDPSSGGGRNTGELFF. The CDR3 DNA sequence: TGTGCCAGCAGTAAAAAGGACCCATCTAGCGGGGGGGGGCGGAACACCGGGGAGCTGTTTTTT.

This clonotype showed up many times. V is TRBV10-2 and J is TRBJ1-4; 7 positions agree with TRBD1. CDR1 and CDR2 (germline): WSHSY, SAAADI. Trimming took 7 bases from V and 7 from J; bases not matched to a gene: 12. The CDR3 sequence is 15 residues long. CDR3 residues: CASKGMRGQPEKLFF. The DNA of the CDR3 is TGCGCCAGCAAGGGGATGAGGGGACAGCCTGAAAAACTGTTTTTT.

This clonotype is a singleton in its sample. The J gene is TRBJ2-1, the V gene TRBV27, with TRBD2 matching over 7 bases. Unmatched junction bases numbered 9, after V lost 3 bases and J lost 7 bases. CDR1 is MNHEY, CDR2 SMNVEV, per germline (reference sequence). The length of the CDR3 is 15 residues. CDR3 nucleotides: TGTGCCAGCAGTTTTGGGGGGGGGGGAGCGAATGAGCAGTTCTTC. It specifies CASSFGGGGANEQFF.

As to this clonotype: The junction departs from the called germline gene at one end, perhaps through a read error. V gene TRBV27 combines with J gene TRBJ2-2; D may be TRBD1 or TRBD2 (5 bases each). Looked up from germline, CDR1 is MNHEY and CDR2 is SMNVEV (reference sequence). The CDR3 loop spans 14 amino acids. Here the CDR3 reads CASSQARSTGTLYF. CDR3 coding DNA: TGTGCGAGCAGCCAGGCCAGGAGCACCGGGACGCTGTATTTT.

This clonotype occurred many times. The CDR3 region has the DNA TGTGCCAGCAGTTACACTTCCGGGACCGATCAGCCCCAGCATTTT. It codes for CASSYTSGTDQPQHF. The rearrangement links TRBV6-5 to TRBJ1-5; TRBD1 is a possible D gene (5 bases). The V gene lost 2 bases and the J gene lost 5 bases, with 13 bases spanning the gap. The germline gives CDR1 MNHEY, CDR2 SVGAGI. The CDR3 sequence is 15 residues long.

This clonotype has just one count. The V and J genes are TRBV3-1 and TRBJ2-1, with TRBD2 matching 13 bases. J was trimmed by 7 bases and V by 4 bases; bases with no gene match: 7. Germline values: CDR1 LGHDT, CDR2 YNNKEL (reference sequence). The CDR3 has 16 amino acids. CDR3 nucleotides: TGTGCCAGCAGCCCACGACTAGCGGGAGGAATAAATGAGCAGTTCTTC. Translating gives CASSPRLAGGINEQFF.

This clonotype was counted only a few times. This chain links TRBV6-5 with TRBJ2-1, with 9 bases that match TRBD1. The trim removed 7 bases at V and 7 bases at J, leaving 8 bases unmatched. CDR1 is MNHEY, CDR2 SVGAGI, per germline. The CDR3 is made up of 14 amino acids. Written as DNA, the CDR3 is TGTGCCAGCACCCCCGGGACAGGGATAAATGAGCAGTTCTTC. This translates into CASTPGTGINEQFF.

This clonotype showed up many times. The V and J genes are TRBV10-2 and TRBJ2-1; TRBD2 agrees at 9 bases. The CDR3 runs to 13 residues. Germline CDR1 is WSHSY and CDR2 is SAAADI. V trimming: 6 bases; J trimming: 7 bases; junction bases outside the gene matches: 4. CDR3 DNA sequence: TGCGCCAGCAGCCCACTAGCGGGTAATGAGCAGTTCTTC. This gives the protein CASSPLAGNEQFF.

This clonotype was found once. The chain joins TRBV6-1 to TRBJ1-1; no definite D call. The CDR3 has 16 residues. V dropped 0 bases and J dropped 4 bases, with 15 bases sitting between them. From germline, CDR1 is MNHNS and CDR2 SASEGT. CDR3 amino acids: CASSEAQEGVSTEAFF. CDR3 coding DNA: TGTGCCAGCAGTGAAGCGCAGGAGGGTGTAAGCACTGAAGCTTTCTTT.

This clonotype showed up just a few times. The CDR3 DNA reads TGTGCCAGCAGTTACTCGAGTTCGTATTACGAGCAGTACTTC. This encodes CASSYSSSYYEQYF. The chain joins TRBV6-5 to TRBJ2-1; D uncertain. The DNA matches TRBJ2-7 better at its end, which makes the J call doubtful. Germline CDR1 reads MNHEY; CDR2 reads SVGAGI. This CDR3 has 14 amino acids.

In its sample, this clonotype was seen many times. V is TRBV6-5 and J is TRBJ1-1; D gene ambiguous. The CDR3 sequence is 16 residues long. Trimming stripped 2 bases from V and 2 bases from J, with 15 bases between. Looked up from germline, CDR1 is MNHEY and CDR2 is SVGAGI. CDR3 sequence reads: CASSYNLNTRNTEAFF. Here the CDR3 DNA reads TGTGCCAGCAGTTACAACCTCAACACGAGAAACACTGAAGCTTTCTTT.

By share, this clonotype ranks as medium-sized (0.01 to 0.1%). This chain connects TRBV7-8 to TRBJ2-1; possible D gene TRBD1, 6 bases. Germline V gives CDR1 SGHVS, CDR2 FQNEAQ. V was pared by 3 bases and J by 5 bases, with 8 bases between. The CDR3 runs to 13 residues. CDR3 DNA: TGTGCCAGCAGCTTTGGACAGAACAATGAGCAGTTCTTC. Its protein is CASSFGQNNEQFF.

The chain has TRBV12-3 or TRBV12-4 and TRBJ1-5; D is perhaps TRBD1 (5 bases). Trimming took off 3 bases at V and 11 bases at J, with 17 bases between the two ends. The CDR3 spans 14 residues. The CDR3 here is CASSFMEGFETQHF. CDR3 in DNA: TGTGCCAGCAGTTTTATGGAGGGGTTCGAGACCCAGCATTTT.

The V and J genes are TRBV20-1 and TRBJ2-1, with unresolved D. The germline V and J ends were trimmed by 5 bases and 4 bases, with 9 bases remaining between them. The CDR3 has 12 residues. Per germline, CDR1 DFQATT and CDR2 SNEGSKA (reference sequence). The CDR3: CSAGSLYNEQFF. The CDR3 DNA follows: TGCAGTGCTGGGTCCTTATACAATGAGCAGTTCTTC.